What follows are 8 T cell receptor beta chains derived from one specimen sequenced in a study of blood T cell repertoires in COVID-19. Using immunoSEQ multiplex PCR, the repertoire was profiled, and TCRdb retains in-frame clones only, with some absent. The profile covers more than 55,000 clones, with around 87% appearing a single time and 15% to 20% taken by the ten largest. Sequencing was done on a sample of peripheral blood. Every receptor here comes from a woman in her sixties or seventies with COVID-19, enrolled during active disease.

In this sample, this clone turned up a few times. CDR3: CASSFYRDFSYDEQFF. The CDR3 DNA sequence: TGTGCCAGCAGCTTCTACCGGGACTTCTCTTACGATGAGCAGTTCTTC. The chain joins TRBV11-1 to TRBJ2-1, with D possibly being TRBD2 (6 bases). V lost 3 bases to trimming and J lost 8 bases, with 20 bases between them. The CDR3 extends over 16 amino acids. CDR1 and CDR2 from the germline V gene are SGHAT and FQDESV (reference sequence).

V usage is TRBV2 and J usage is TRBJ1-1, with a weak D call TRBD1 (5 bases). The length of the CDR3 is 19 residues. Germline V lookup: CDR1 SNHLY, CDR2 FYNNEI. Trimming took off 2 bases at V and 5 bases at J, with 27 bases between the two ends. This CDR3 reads CASSEFGMGGRGAWTEAFF. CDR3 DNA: TGTGCCAGCAGTGAATTTGGGATGGGAGGGAGAGGGGCCTGGACTGAAGCTTTCTTT. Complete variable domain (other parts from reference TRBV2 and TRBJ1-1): EPEVTQTPSHQVTQMGQEVILRCVPISNHLYFYWYRQILGQKVEFLVSFYNNEISEKSEIFDDQFSVERPDGSNFTLKIRSTKLEDSAMYFCASSEFGMGGRGAWTEAFFGQGTRLTVV.

The DNA of the CDR3 is TGTGCCAGCAGCCACCGGGACAGGAACACTGAAGCTTTCTTT. This sequence encodes CASSHRDRNTEAFF. The chain joins TRBV9 to TRBJ1-1; 7 positions agree with TRBD1. The J segment lost 1 base and the V segment lost 4 bases, leaving 4 bases of the junction unmatched. The V gene's germline CDR1 is SGDLS and CDR2 YYNGEE. The CDR3 runs to 14 residues.

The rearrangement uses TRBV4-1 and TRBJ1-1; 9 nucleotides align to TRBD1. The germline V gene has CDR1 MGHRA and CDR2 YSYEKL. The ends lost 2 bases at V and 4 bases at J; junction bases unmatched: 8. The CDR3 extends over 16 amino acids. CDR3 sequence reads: CASSQSRQGGSTEAFF. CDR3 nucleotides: TGCGCCAGCAGCCAATCGAGACAGGGGGGAAGCACTGAAGCTTTCTTT.

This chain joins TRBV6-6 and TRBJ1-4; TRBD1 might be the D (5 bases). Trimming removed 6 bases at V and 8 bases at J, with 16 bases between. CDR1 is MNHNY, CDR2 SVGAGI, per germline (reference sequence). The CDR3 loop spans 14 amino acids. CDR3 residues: CASSPGGRREKLFF. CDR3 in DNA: TGTGCCAGCAGCCCTGGGGGGAGGAGGGAAAAACTGTTTTTT.

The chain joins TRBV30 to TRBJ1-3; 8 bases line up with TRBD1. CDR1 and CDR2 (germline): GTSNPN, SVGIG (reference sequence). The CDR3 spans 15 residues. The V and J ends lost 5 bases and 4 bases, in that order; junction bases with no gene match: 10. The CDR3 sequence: CAWENLGTGGNTIYF. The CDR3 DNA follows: TGTGCCTGGGAGAATTTGGGGACAGGCGGAAACACCATATATTTT.

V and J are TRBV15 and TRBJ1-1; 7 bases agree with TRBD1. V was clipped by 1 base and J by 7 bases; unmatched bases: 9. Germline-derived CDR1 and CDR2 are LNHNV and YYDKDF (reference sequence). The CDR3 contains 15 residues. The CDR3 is CATSRGVGGPIEAFF. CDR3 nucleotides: TGTGCCACCAGCAGAGGGGTAGGGGGCCCTATTGAAGCTTTCTTT.

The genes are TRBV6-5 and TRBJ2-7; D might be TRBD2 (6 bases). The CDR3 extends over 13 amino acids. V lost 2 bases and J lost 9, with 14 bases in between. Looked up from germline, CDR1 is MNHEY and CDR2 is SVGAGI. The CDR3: CASSYRGLGGQYF. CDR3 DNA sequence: TGTGCCAGCAGTTACAGGGGACTGGGCGGGCAGTACTTC.